The rows below give T cell receptor beta chains drawn from one sample of a study of blood T cell repertoires in COVID-19. Method: immunoSEQ multiplex PCR; TCRdb's copy keeps in-frame clones and lacks some. Of about 120,000 clones listed, roughly four fifths are singletons. The sample consisted of peripheral blood. These receptors were obtained from a man aged 45-60 years with acute or convalescent COVID-19. Each CDR3 is given with its conserved first and last residue. A D gene is named only where the DNA matches it firmly. Clone sizes are given selectively: once, few, many, or a class where the clone is expanded.

J: TRBJ2-5; size: few; D: NA; V: TRBV29-1; CDR3: CSAVKETQYF; DNA: TGCAGCGCTGTAAAAGAGACCCAGTACTTC
J: TRBJ1-1; size: NA; D: TRBD1; V: TRBV7-2; CDR3: CASSYDSRGTEAFF; DNA: TGTGCCAGCAGCTACGACAGCAGGGGGACTGAAGCTTTCTTT
J: TRBJ2-1; size: NA; D: NA; V: TRBV2; CDR3: CAIDGESHYNEQFF; DNA: TGTGCCATCGACGGAGAATCTCATTACAATGAGCAGTTCTTC
J: TRBJ2-3; size: NA; D: TRBD2; V: TRBV28; CDR3: CATVTRREGPDTQYF; DNA: TGTGCCACCGTTACTAGGAGGGAGGGCCCAGATACGCAGTATTTT
J: TRBJ2-7; size: few; D: TRBD2; V: TRBV29-1; CDR3: CSVLGLAELPSYEQYF; DNA: TGCAGCGTCCTAGGACTAGCGGAGCTACCCTCCTACGAGCAGTACTTC
J: TRBJ2-1; size: NA; D: NA; V: TRBV5-1; CDR3: CASRRDSSGNEQFF; DNA: TGCGCCAGCAGACGGGACTCTTCCGGCAATGAGCAGTTCTTC
J: TRBJ2-5; size: NA; D: NA; V: TRBV6-5; CDR3: CASSYSSLRERETQYF; DNA: TGTGCCAGCAGTTACTCGAGTCTGCGGGAACGAGAGACCCAGTACTTC
J: TRBJ1-2; size: NA; D: NA; V: TRBV3-1/TRBV3-2; CDR3: CASSQDWGHNYGYTF; DNA: TGTGCCAGCAGCCAAGATTGGGGACACAACTATGGCTACACCTTC
J: TRBJ1-2; size: NA; D: NA; V: TRBV11-2; CDR3: CASSLEAGTNYGYTF; DNA: TGTGCCAGCAGCTTAGAGGCAGGGACTAACTATGGCTACACCTTC
J: TRBJ2-3; size: once; D: TRBD1; V: TRBV6-5; CDR3: CASTGGVGTDTQYF; DNA: TGTGCCAGTACAGGGGGCGTGGGCACAGATACGCAGTATTTT
J: TRBJ1-2; size: few; D: TRBD1; V: TRBV11-2; CDR3: CASSLVQGGVGYTF; DNA: TGTGCCAGCAGCTTAGTCCAAGGGGGCGTTGGCTACACCTTC
J: TRBJ2-1; size: NA; D: NA; V: TRBV4-2; CDR3: CASSQAGSGTYNEQFF; DNA: TGTGCCAGCAGCCAAGCGGGCAGCGGCACCTACAATGAGCAGTTCTTC
J: TRBJ1-6; size: NA; D: TRBD1; V: TRBV19; CDR3: CASSKRGPGSPLHF; DNA: TGTGCCAGTAGTAAGAGGGGGCCAGGGTCACCCCTCCACTTT